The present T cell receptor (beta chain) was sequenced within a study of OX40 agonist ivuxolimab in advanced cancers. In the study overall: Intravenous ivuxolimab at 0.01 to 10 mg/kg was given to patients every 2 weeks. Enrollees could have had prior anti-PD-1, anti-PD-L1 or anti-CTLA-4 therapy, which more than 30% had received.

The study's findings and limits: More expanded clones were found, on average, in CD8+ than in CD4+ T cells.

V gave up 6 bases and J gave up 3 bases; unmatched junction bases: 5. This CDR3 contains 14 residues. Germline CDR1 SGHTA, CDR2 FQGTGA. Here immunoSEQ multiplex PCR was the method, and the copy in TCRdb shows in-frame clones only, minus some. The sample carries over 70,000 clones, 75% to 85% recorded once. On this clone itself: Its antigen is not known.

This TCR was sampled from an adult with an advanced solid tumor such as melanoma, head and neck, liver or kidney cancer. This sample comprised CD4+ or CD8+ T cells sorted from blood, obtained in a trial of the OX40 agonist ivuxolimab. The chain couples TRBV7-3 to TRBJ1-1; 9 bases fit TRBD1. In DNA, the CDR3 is TGTGCCAGCAGTCGCGACAGGGGGGACACTGAAGCTTTCTTT. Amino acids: CASSRDRGDTEAFF.